These T cell receptor beta chains were read from a single sample in a study of beta chain features in type 1 diabetes. Profiling relied on immunoSEQ multiplex PCR, and the TCRdb table lists in-frame clones only, not all of them. There are about 360,000 clones in the sample; 10% to 15% occur only once, and 0.015% to 0.02% lies in the top ten. The sequenced sample was naive CD4+ T cells from blood. The receptors originated from a man younger than 35 in good health. Each CDR3 is given with its conserved first and last residue. Fields, in order: V gene, D gene, J gene, CDR3 protein. The D gene is left open where the match is weak.

TRBV4-1	.	TRBJ2-5	CASSQDQGPETQYF
TRBV28	.	TRBJ2-3	CASSLNTGPTDTQYF
TRBV7-2	TRBD1	TRBJ2-7	CASSRDRGFGEQYF
TRBV5-4	TRBD1	TRBJ1-2	CASSLHRGYGYTF
TRBV19	.	TRBJ1-5	CASSIDTGYNQPQHF
TRBV9	.	TRBJ1-2	CASSVKVGEGYTF
TRBV27	TRBD1	TRBJ1-2	CASSLYRGPNYGYTF
TRBV11-1	.	TRBJ2-4	CASSFGQSLAKNIQYF
TRBV6-5	.	TRBJ2-7	CASTDRYEQYF
TRBV7-9	.	TRBJ2-5	CASSPGREETQYF
TRBV19	.	TRBJ1-5	CASSIEAGVVQPQHF
TRBV29-1	.	TRBJ1-1	CSVGIGVNTEAFF
TRBV5-1	TRBD2	TRBJ2-2	CASSAGLEHRELFF
TRBV28	.	TRBJ1-2	CASSFGFANYGYTF
TRBV5-6	TRBD1	TRBJ1-1	CASSRQGFTEAFF
TRBV28	.	TRBJ1-1	CASSLFGVLEAFF
TRBV4-2	.	TRBJ2-1	CASSQLSGAVNEQFF
TRBV19	.	TRBJ2-5	CASSIQVQETQYF
TRBV29-1	.	TRBJ1-4	CSVGAENEKLFF
TRBV6-1	.	TRBJ2-3	CASSEGGRGDTQYF
TRBV5-1	.	TRBJ2-5	CASSGWGGAQETQYF